Listed below are T cell receptor beta chains from one sample, sequenced in a study of cytotoxic CD8 clonotypes in ibrutinib-treated CLL. The repertoire was sequenced with immunoSEQ multiplex PCR; TCRdb's copy has only in-frame clones and lacks some. The table has tens of thousands of clones, about 63% seen once; the top ten hold approximately 5.2%. Sequenced material: PBMCs, taken after 12 months of ibrutinib treatment. These receptors all come from a human donor with chronic lymphocytic leukemia. Both conserved end residues are part of each CDR3. A D gene is named only where the DNA matches it firmly. Clone size is given for some rows only: seen once, a few or many times, or a class if the clone is expanded.

V	size	J	D	DNA	CDR3
TRBV25-1	.	TRBJ1-1	.	TGTGCCAGCAGTGCACCAGGGATCGGGACTGAAGCTTTCTTT	CASSAPGIGTEAFF
TRBV5-4	.	TRBJ2-2	.	TGTGCCATGCGGACAGTAAACACCGGGGAGCTGTTTTTT	CAMRTVNTGELFF
TRBV5-1	once	TRBJ2-3	.	TGCGCCAGCAGCTTGGCAGGGGTAAGCACAGATACGCAGTATTTT	CASSLAGVSTDTQYF
TRBV10-3	once	TRBJ2-2	.	TGTGCCATCAGCCGTCGGGGGTCCGGGGAGCTGTTTTTT	CAISRRGSGELFF
TRBV7-2	.	TRBJ2-3	.	TGTGCCAGCAGCCCGTATTCCTTACAGGGATACTCTAGCACAGATACGCAGTATTTT	CASSPYSLQGYSSTDTQYF
TRBV7-6	.	TRBJ1-6	.	TGTGCCAGCAGCTTACTGCCGGCGGGAGTTCCCACGAGCTCCTATAATTCACCCCTCCACTTT	CASSLLPAGVPTSSYNSPLHF
TRBV11-2	few	TRBJ2-2	.	TGTGCCAGCAGCTTTTCTAACGGTTGGGGAACCGGGGAGCTGTTTTTT	CASSFSNGWGTGELFF
TRBV13	.	TRBJ1-4	.	TGTGCCAGCAGCTTAAATGCCCGAAGCGGTGAAAAACTGTTTTTT	CASSLNARSGEKLFF
TRBV27	.	TRBJ2-3	.	TGTGCCAGCAGTGGACAGAGCACAGATACGCAGTATTTT	CASSGQSTDTQYF
TRBV9	.	TRBJ2-1	.	TGTGCCAGCAGCGTAGCTAGAAACAGACCCTACAATGAGCAGTTCTTC	CASSVARNRPYNEQFF
TRBV6-6	.	TRBJ2-2	.	TGTGCCAGCAGTTACTTAGCGGCTACCGGGGAGCTGTTTTTT	CASSYLAATGELFF
TRBV18	.	TRBJ2-7	TRBD1	TGTGCCAGCTCACCCCCTGCAGGGGGCTACGAGCAGTACTTC	CASSPPAGGYEQYF
TRBV4-2	.	TRBJ2-5	TRBD2	TGTGCCAGCAGCCCGGGGACTAGCGGGGGCTCCCAAGAGACCCAGTACTTC	CASSPGTSGGSQETQYF
TRBV5-6	few	TRBJ1-2	.	TGTGCCAGCAGCTTGGTTGGAGAGACTAACTATGGCTACACCTTC	CASSLVGETNYGYTF
TRBV5-4	.	TRBJ1-6	TRBD1	TGTGCCAGCAGAGAGCGCCCGGGACAGGGAAATTCACCCCTCCACTTT	CASRERPGQGNSPLHF
TRBV7-6	.	TRBJ2-3	TRBD1	TGTGCCAGCAGCTTAATAAAACAGGGGGGAGATACGCAGTATTTT	CASSLIKQGGDTQYF
TRBV30	.	TRBJ2-1	.	TGTGCCTGGAGTGTCACCATCTACAATGAGCAGTTCTTC	CAWSVTIYNEQFF
TRBV28	.	TRBJ1-4	TRBD1	TGTGCCAGCAGTCCACCTCCAATACAGGGGGGGGTTGAAAAACTGTTTTTT	CASSPPPIQGGVEKLFF
TRBV9	.	TRBJ1-2	.	TGTGCCAGCAGCGTAGAAGGCCGTAGAGGATATGGCTACACCTTC	CASSVEGRRGYGYTF
TRBV4-3	.	TRBJ1-4	.	TGCGCCAGCAGCCAAGCCGTTCGGGTTGAAAAACTGTTTTTT	CASSQAVRVEKLFF
TRBV9	.	TRBJ2-5	TRBD2	TGTGCCAGCAGTCTAGCGGGGGACCAAGAGACCCAGTACTTC	CASSLAGDQETQYF
TRBV29-1	.	TRBJ2-2	.	TGCAGCGTACCCGGCCGGAGGGGGCAAATTGGGACCGGGGAGCTGTTTTTT	CSVPGRRGQIGTGELFF
TRBV15	once	TRBJ2-7	TRBD2	TGTGCCACCAGCAGAGATTCCGCTAGCGGGGGGGCCGGGTCCTACGAGCAGTACTTC	CATSRDSASGGAGSYEQYF
TRBV7-9	.	TRBJ2-2	.	TGTGCCAGCAGCTTAGAGGGGACCGGGGAGCTGTTTTTT	CASSLEGTGELFF
TRBV6-6	.	TRBJ1-1	TRBD1	TGTGCCAGCCTAGGGGCCCGGGACAGCATGAACACTGAAGCTTTCTTT	CASLGARDSMNTEAFF
TRBV5-1	.	TRBJ1-1	.	TGCGCCAGCAGCTGGTCACAGGGTGCGAACACTGAAGCTTTCTTT	CASSWSQGANTEAFF
TRBV6-1	.	TRBJ2-1	.	TGTGCCAGCACCTTAGACCCGCATAATGAGCAGTTCTTC	CASTLDPHNEQFF
TRBV7-7	.	TRBJ2-1	TRBD1	TGTGCCAGCAGCTCTGGACAGGGGAACAATGAGCAGTTCTTC	CASSSGQGNNEQFF
TRBV6-6	.	TRBJ1-6	.	TGTGCCAGCAGTTACGAGCCAGGTTCCGCTTCACCCCTCCACTTT	CASSYEPGSASPLHF
TRBV5-3	.	TRBJ1-2	.	TGTGCCAGAAGCTCTGACTGCATGTGGGACTATGGCTACACCTTC	CARSSDCMWDYGYTF
TRBV18	.	TRBJ2-1	.	TGTGCCAGCTCGCCAGGGGTGGACAATGAGCAGTTCTTC	CASSPGVDNEQFF
TRBV5-4	few	TRBJ1-2	TRBD1	TGTGCCAGCAGCCTCCCCCGGGACAGGGGCGGCTACACCTTC	CASSLPRDRGGYTF
TRBV19	.	TRBJ2-3	TRBD2	TGTGCCAGTAGTATTTTAGGGTCGGCTAGCGGGGCCACAGATACGCAGTATTTT	CASSILGSASGATDTQYF
TRBV18	.	TRBJ1-5	.	TGTGCCAGCTCAACAGAAATCAATCAGCCCCAGCATTTT	CASSTEINQPQHF
TRBV7-9	medium-sized	TRBJ1-2	.	TGTGCCAGCAGCTTAGGCGCGGGGGGCGCGGATGGCTACACCTTC	CASSLGAGGADGYTF
TRBV5-4	.	TRBJ2-3	TRBD1	TGTGCCAGCAGCCAGAGGACAGGGAGCACAGATACGCAGTATTTT	CASSQRTGSTDTQYF
TRBV6-4	.	TRBJ1-4	.	TGTGCCAGCAGTGAAACGAGCGAGAACCATGAAAAACTGTTTTTT	CASSETSENHEKLFF
TRBV7-2	.	TRBJ1-6	.	TGTGCCAGCAGCCTTTTTGGGGCCCTCCACTTT	CASSLFGALHF
TRBV5-1	.	TRBJ2-7	TRBD1	TGCGCCAGTCGACAGGGTTTTAGCTCCTACGAGCAGTACTTC	CASRQGFSSYEQYF
TRBV19	.	TRBJ1-4	.	TGTGCCAGTAGTATGACCCCGGAGCGGGAAAAACTGTTTTTT	CASSMTPEREKLFF
TRBV18	.	TRBJ1-2	.	TGTGCCAGCTCACCTCCGAAGGCAGGGGTCCATGCTAACTATGGCTACACCTTC	CASSPPKAGVHANYGYTF
TRBV5-1	.	TRBJ2-5	TRBD2	TGCGCCAGCAGCGGCGGGACTAGCGGGGGATTAGGGACCCAGTACTTC	CASSGGTSGGLGTQYF
TRBV2	.	TRBJ2-1	TRBD1	TGTGCCAGCCGGGACAGGACCCTCGGGGAGCAGTTCTTC	CASRDRTLGEQFF
TRBV5-1	.	TRBJ1-1	TRBD1	TGCGCCAGCAGTCCCGGAGGGGGCTCTCGTGGCACTGAAGCTTTCTTT	CASSPGGGSRGTEAFF
TRBV30	once	TRBJ2-5	TRBD1	TGTGCCTGGGGAACCGGGACAGGGGGTTTAGAGACCCAGTACTTC	CAWGTGTGGLETQYF
TRBV6-5	few	TRBJ2-7	.	TGTGCCAGCGGACGGGACGCCTACGAGCAGTACTTC	CASGRDAYEQYF
TRBV30	many	TRBJ1-3	.	TGTGCATTTGAAAAACGGACGCGAGGAAACACCATATATTTT	CAFEKRTRGNTIYF
TRBV30	.	TRBJ2-3	.	TGTGCCTGGAGTGTAGGCGGGGGCACAGATACGCAGTATTTT	CAWSVGGGTDTQYF
TRBV9	once	TRBJ1-2	.	TGTGCCAGCAGCACACGACACTCAACAGGAGCTTCGGCAGGCTACACCTTC	CASSTRHSTGASAGYTF
TRBV18	.	TRBJ2-3	.	TGTGCCAGCTCACCACCTGGAGGGGGGCTCACAGATACGCAGTATTTT	CASSPPGGGLTDTQYF
TRBV9	.	TRBJ1-4	.	TGTGCCAGCAGCCCAATAGGCAGGACAACTAATGAAAAACTGTTTTTT	CASSPIGRTTNEKLFF
TRBV30	.	TRBJ1-5	.	TGTGCCTGGAGTCGGAGAAGGGAAGGCAATCAGCCCCAGCATTTT	CAWSRRREGNQPQHF
TRBV27	.	TRBJ1-2	.	TGTGCCAGCAGGCAGGGCCCACCGGGAGGCTACACCTTC	CASRQGPPGGYTF
TRBV10-3	.	TRBJ1-1	.	TGTGCCATCACCGATAGGGCCATGAACACTGAAGCTTTCTTT	CAITDRAMNTEAFF
TRBV6-6	few	TRBJ1-4	.	TGTGCCAGCGGCCCCGGACAGTTTAATGAAAAACTGTTTTTT	CASGPGQFNEKLFF
TRBV5-1	once	TRBJ1-6	TRBD1	TGCGCCAGCAGCTTAAGGGCAGGGGGCGAACCTTATAATTCACCCCTCCACTTT	CASSLRAGGEPYNSPLHF
TRBV18	.	TRBJ1-3	.	TGTGCCAGCTCACCCAACTTCGTCGGCTCTGGAAACACCATATATTTT	CASSPNFVGSGNTIYF
TRBV7-8	few	TRBJ1-6	.	TGTGCCAGCAGCTTAAGGGGACAAGCAAATTCACCCCTCCACTTT	CASSLRGQANSPLHF
TRBV6-1	.	TRBJ2-2	TRBD2	TGTGCCAGCAGTGAACCGGGACTAGCCACCGGGGAGCTGTTTTTT	CASSEPGLATGELFF